The source of this T cell receptor beta chain is a study of blood T cell repertoires in COVID-19 (TCRdb year 2020). In terms of the full investigation: Collaborator samples came from the United States, Italy and Spain and covered acute and convalescent phases of COVID-19. Sample metadata almost always included a de-identified subject ID, COVID-19 status, age in years and sex. The repertoires were made available in a free public database intended to serve as a resource for research on the immune response to SARS-CoV-2. The samples were drawn from two sources: the first 160 participants of the ongoing ImmuneRACE study, and over 1,000 subjects contributed by 6 global collaborators. The material from the prospective study consisted of cDNA or gDNA derived from T cells, B-cell-depleted T cells, or PBMCs. Where available, HLA class I and class II types were obtained from metadata supplied by the sample provider rather than from assay-based typing. Subjects who had been exposed to COVID-19, were actively infected with it, or had recovered from it provided the deeply sampled blood TCRbeta repertoires that made up the dataset.

Whole blood was collected in K2EDTA tubes by collaborating institutions according to the institutions' own protocols. For TCRbeta analysis, collaborator samples were shipped as frozen whole blood, as isolated PBMCs, or as DNA extracted from either sample type. On this clone: It lacks a known antigen. No much larger clonotype is one base removed from it; base qualities were not supplied.

The germline V gene gives CDR1 as SGHAT and CDR2 as FQNNGV. V lost 4 bases and J lost 6 bases, and the count of bases not matched to a germline gene is 5. There are 15 amino acids in the CDR3, from cysteine to phenylalanine inclusive. The only DNA kept is the CDR3, 45 bases in frame from the first base. The immunoSEQ Assay, a bias-controlled multiplex PCR, was used to amplify TCRbeta CDR3 regions from genomic DNA. In the paper's pipeline: The number of nucleated cells in each sample was estimated by amplification of reference gene primers within the assay. To quantify the absolute abundance of each unique TCRbeta CDR3 rearrangement, sequence reads were collapsed and filtered. For each sample, productive Simpson clonality was calculated as the square root of Simpson's diversity index over productive rearrangements. In TCRdb, the immuneACCESS table is reduced to in-frame sequences with V and J assigned. These tables do not hold every clone; where another copy was compared, an unresolved V gene accounts for under half, and the others remain unexplained. V, J and clone size are those of that table, while D and trimming were read from the DNA. The sample table contains around 70,000 clones; only one count was recorded for under 95% of them. The ten largest make up approximately 1.4% of the sample.

General conclusions and limits of the study: The quantity of clinical and demographic metadata differed by source and by participant and was supplied without curation.

The sequenced sample consisted of peripheral blood. This chain is built from TRBV11-2 and TRBJ2-1, and 11 junctional nucleotides match TRBD1. The TCR originated in a man aged 45-65 years with acute or convalescent COVID-19. The nucleotide sequence is given as TGTGCCAGCAGCTCGGGCGGGACAGGGGGCAATGAGCAGTTCTTC. Its product reads: CASSSGGTGGNEQFF.